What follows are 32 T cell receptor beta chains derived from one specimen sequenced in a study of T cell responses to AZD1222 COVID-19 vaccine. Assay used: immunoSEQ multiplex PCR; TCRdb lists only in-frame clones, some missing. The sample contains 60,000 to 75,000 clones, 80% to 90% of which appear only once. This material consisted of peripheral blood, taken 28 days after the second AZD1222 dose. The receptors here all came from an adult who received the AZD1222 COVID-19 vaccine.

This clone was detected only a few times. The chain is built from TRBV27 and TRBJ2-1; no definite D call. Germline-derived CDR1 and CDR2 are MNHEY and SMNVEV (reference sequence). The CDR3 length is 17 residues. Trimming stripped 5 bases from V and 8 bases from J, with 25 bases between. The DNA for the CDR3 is TGTGCCAGCAGTCCCCGCTCCAGGACGGCGGCTAGGGATGAGCAGTTCTTC. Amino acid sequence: CASSPRSRTAARDEQFF.

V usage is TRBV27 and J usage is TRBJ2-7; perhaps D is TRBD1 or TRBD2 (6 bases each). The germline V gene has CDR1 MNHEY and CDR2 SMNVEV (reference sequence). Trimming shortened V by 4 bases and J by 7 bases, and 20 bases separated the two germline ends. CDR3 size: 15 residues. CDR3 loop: CASSSVGGWEEEQYF. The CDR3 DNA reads TGTGCCAGCAGTTCGGTGGGGGGCTGGGAGGAGGAGCAGTACTTC.

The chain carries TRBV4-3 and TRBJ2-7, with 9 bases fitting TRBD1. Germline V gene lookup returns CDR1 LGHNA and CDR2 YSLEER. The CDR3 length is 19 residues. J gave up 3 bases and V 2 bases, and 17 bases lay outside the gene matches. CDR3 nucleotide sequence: TGCGCCAGCAGCCAAAACGCGGGACAGGGCTTGGGGCGGCTCTACGAGCAGTACTTC. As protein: CASSQNAGQGLGRLYEQYF.

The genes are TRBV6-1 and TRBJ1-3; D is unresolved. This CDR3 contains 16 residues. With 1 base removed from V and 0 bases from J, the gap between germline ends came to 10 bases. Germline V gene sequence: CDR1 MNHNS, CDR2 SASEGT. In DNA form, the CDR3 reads TGTGCCAGCAGTGAAGGGACCTTATACTCTGGAAACACCATATATTTT. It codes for CASSEGTLYSGNTIYF.

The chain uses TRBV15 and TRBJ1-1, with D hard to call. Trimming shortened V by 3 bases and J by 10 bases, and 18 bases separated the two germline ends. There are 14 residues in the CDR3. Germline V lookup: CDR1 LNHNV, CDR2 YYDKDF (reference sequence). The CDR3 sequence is CATSRTVEALVAFF. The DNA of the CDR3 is TGTGCCACCAGCAGGACCGTGGAGGCCCTTGTAGCTTTCTTT.

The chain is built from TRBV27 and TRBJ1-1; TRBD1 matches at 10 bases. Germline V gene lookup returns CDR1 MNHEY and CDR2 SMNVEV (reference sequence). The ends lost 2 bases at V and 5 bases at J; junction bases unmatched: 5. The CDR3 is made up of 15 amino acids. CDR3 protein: CASSLLGQGVTEAFF. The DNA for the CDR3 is TGTGCCAGCAGTTTACTTGGACAGGGGGTAACTGAAGCTTTCTTT.

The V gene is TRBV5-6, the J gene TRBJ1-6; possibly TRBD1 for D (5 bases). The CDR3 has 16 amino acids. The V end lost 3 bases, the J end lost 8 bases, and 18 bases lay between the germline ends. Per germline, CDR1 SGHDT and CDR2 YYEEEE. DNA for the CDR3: TGTGCCAGCAGCTCGAACAGGAAGGTTGGGTATTCACCCCTCCACTTT. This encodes CASSSNRKVGYSPLHF.

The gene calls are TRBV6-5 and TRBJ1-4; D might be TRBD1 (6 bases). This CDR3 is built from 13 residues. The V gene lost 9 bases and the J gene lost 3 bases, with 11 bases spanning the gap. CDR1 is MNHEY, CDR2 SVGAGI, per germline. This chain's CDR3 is CASHRVSNEKLFF. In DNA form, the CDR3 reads TGTGCCAGTCACAGGGTTTCTAATGAAAAACTGTTTTTT.

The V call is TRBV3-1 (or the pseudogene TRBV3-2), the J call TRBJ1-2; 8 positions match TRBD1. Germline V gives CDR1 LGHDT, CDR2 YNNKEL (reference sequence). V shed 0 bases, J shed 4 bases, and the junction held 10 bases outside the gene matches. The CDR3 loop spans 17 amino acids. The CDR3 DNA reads TGTGCCAGCAGCCAAGATCTCCAGGGGGCGATCATCTATGGCTACACCTTC. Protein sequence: CASSQDLQGAIIYGYTF.

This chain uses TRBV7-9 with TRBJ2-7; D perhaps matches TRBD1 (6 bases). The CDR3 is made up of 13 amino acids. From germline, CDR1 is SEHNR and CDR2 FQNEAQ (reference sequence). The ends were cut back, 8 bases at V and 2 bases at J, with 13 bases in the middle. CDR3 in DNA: TGTGCCAGCTACTCATCAGGGGCCTACGAGCAGTACTTC. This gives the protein CASYSSGAYEQYF.

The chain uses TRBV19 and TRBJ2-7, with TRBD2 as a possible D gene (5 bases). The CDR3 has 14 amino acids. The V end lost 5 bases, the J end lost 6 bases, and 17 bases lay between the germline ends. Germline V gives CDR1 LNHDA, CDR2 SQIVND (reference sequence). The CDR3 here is CASSSRIRGPEQYF. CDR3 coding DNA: TGTGCCAGTAGTTCAAGAATCAGAGGGCCCGAGCAGTACTTC.

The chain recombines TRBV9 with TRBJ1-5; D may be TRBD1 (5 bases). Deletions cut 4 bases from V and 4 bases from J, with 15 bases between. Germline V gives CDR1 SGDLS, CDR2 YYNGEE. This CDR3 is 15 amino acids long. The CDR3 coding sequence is TGTGCCAGCAGCCCAGGGAGGGTGGGTAATCAGCCCCAGCATTTT. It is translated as CASSPGRVGNQPQHF.

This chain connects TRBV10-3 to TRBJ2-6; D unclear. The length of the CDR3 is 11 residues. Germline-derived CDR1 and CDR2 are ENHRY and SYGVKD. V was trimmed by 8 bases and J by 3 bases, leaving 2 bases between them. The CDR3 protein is CAIGGANVLTF. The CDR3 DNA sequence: TGTGCCATCGGTGGGGCCAACGTCCTGACTTTC.

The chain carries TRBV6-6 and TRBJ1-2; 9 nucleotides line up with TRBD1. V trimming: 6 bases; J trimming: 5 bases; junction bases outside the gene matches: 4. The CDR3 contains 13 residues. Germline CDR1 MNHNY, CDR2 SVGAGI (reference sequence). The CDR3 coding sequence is TGTGCCAGCAGGACGGGACAGGGATATGGCTACACCTTC. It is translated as CASRTGQGYGYTF.

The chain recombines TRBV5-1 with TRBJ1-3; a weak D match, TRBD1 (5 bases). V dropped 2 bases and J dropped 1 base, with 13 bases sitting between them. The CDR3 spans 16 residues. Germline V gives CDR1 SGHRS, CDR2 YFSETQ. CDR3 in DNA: TGCGCCAGCAGCTTCGCCCCGCAGGGTTCTGGAAACACCATATATTTT. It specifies CASSFAPQGSGNTIYF.

In DNA form, the CDR3 reads TGTGCCAGCTCACCATGGGACATCGGGAGGAGAGGCTACACCTTC. This codes for CASSPWDIGRRGYTF. This chain connects TRBV18 to TRBJ1-2, with D perhaps matching TRBD1 (6 bases). The CDR3 consists of 15 residues. Germline V gene lookup returns CDR1 KGHSH and CDR2 LQKENI. Trimming cost V 2 bases and J 8 bases, with 18 bases left between them.

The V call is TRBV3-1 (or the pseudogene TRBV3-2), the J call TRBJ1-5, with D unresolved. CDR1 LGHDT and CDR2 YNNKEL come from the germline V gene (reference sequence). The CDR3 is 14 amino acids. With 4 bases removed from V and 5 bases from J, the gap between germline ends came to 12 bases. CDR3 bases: TGTGCCAGCAGCCCGCGTGACGGCGATCAGCCCCAGCATTTT. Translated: CASSPRDGDQPQHF.

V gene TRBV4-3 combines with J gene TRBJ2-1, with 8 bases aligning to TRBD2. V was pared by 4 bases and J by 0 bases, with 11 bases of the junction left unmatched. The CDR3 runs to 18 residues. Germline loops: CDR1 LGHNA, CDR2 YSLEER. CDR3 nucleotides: TGCGCCAGCAGCCCTAGGGGCGGGGGGTCAAGCTCCTACAATGAGCAGTTCTTC. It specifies CASSPRGGGSSSYNEQFF.

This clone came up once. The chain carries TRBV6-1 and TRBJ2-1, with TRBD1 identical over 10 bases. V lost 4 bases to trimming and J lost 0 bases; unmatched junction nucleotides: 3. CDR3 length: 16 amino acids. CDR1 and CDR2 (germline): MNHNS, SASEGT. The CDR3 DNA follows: TGTGCCAGCAGTGGACAGGGGGCTAACTCCTACAATGAGCAGTTCTTC. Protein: CASSGQGANSYNEQFF.

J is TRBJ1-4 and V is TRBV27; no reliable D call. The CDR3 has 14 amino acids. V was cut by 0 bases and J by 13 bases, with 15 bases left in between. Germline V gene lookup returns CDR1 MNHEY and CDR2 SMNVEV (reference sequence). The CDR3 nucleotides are TGTGCCAGCAGTTTATCTGGCCAGCTCTCGGGACTGTTTTTT. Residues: CASSLSGQLSGLFF. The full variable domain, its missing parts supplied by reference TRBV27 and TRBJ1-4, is EAQVTQNPRYLITVTGKKLTVTCSQNMNHEYMSWYRQDPGLGLRQIYYSMNVEVTDKGDVPEGYKVSRKEKRNFPLILESPSPNQTSLYFCASSLSGQLSGLFFGSGTQLSVL.

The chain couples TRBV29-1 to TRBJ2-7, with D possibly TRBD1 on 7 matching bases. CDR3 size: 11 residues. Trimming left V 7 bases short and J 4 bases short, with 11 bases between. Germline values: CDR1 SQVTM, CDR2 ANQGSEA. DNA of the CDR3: TGCAGCGGGCGGGACAGTTACGAGCAGTACTTC. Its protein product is CSGRDSYEQYF.

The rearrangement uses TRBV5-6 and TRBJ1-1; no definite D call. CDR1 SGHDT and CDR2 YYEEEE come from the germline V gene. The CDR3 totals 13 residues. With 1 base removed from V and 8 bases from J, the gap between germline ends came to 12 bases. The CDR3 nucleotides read TGTGCCAGCAGCTTGAGGCCCCGGCGGGAAGCTTTCTTT. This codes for CASSLRPRREAFF.

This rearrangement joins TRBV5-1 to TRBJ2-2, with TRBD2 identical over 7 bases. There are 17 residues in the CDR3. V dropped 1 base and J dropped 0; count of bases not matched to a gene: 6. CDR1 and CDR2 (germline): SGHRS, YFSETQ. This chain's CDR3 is CASSLTSSGANTGELFF. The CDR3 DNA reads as TGCGCCAGCAGCTTGACCTCTAGCGGAGCGAACACCGGGGAGCTGTTTTTT.

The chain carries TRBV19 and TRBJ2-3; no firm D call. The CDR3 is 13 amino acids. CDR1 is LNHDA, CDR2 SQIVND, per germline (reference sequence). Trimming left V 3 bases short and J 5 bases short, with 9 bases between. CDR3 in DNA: TGTGCCAGTAGTATCGTCGGTGGAGATACGCAGTATTTT. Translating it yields CASSIVGGDTQYF.

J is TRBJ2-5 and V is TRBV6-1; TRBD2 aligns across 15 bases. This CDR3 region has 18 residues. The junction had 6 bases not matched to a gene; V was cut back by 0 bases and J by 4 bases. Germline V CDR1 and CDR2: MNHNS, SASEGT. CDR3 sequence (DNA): TGTGCCAGCAGTGAAGCCCGGACTAGCGGGGGGGCCGGAGAGACCCAGTACTTC. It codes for CASSEARTSGGAGETQYF.

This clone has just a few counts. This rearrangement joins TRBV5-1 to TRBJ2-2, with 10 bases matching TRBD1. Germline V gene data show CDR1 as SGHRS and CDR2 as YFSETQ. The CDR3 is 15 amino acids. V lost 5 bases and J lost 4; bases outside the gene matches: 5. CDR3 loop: CASSPGTGATGELFF. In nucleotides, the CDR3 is TGCGCCAGCAGTCCCGGGACAGGGGCCACCGGGGAGCTGTTTTTT. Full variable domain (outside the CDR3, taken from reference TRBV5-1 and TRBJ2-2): KAGVTQTPRYLIKTRGQQVTLSCSPISGHRSVSWYQQTPGQGLQFLFEYFSETQRNKGNFPGRFSGRQFSNSRSEMNVSTLELGDSALYLCASSPGTGATGELFFGEGSRLTVL.

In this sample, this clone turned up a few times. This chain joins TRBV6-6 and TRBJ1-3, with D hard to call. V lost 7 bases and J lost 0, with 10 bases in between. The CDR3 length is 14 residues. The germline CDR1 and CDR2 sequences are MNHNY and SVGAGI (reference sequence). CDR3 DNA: TGTGCCAGCATCCAAGGGAGCTCTGGAAACACCATATATTTT. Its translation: CASIQGSSGNTIYF.

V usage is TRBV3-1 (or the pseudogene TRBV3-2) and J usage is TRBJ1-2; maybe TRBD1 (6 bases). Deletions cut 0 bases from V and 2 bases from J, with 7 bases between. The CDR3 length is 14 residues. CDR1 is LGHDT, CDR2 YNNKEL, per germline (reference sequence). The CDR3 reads CASSQEGANYGYTF. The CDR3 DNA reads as TGTGCCAGCAGCCAAGAGGGGGCGAACTATGGCTACACCTTC.

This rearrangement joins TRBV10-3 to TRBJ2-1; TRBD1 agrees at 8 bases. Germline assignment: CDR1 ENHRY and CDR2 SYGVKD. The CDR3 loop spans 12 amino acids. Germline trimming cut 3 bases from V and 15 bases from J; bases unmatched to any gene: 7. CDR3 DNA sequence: TGTGCCATCAGTGAAAACGGACAGGGCACGTTCTTC. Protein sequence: CAISENGQGTFF.

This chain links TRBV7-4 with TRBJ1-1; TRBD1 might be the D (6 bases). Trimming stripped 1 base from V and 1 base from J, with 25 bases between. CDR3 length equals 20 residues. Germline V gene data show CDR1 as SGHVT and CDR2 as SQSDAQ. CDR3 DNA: TGTGCCAGCAGCTTAGTTAAAAAGGGAAGGGGGAGTCGTAAGAACACTGAAGCTTTCTTT. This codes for CASSLVKKGRGSRKNTEAFF. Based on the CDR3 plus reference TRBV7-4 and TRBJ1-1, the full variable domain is GAGVSQSPRYKVAKRGRDVALRCDSISGHVTLYWYRQTLGQGSEVLTYSQSDAQRDKSGRPSGRFSAERPERSVSTLKIQRTEQGDSAVYLCASSLVKKGRGSRKNTEAFFGQGTRLTVV.

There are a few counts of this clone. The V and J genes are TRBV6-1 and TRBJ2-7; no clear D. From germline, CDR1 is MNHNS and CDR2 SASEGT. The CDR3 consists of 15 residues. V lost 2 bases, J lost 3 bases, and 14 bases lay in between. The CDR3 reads CASSELGILNYEQYF. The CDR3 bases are TGTGCCAGCAGTGAATTAGGGATACTGAACTACGAGCAGTACTTC.

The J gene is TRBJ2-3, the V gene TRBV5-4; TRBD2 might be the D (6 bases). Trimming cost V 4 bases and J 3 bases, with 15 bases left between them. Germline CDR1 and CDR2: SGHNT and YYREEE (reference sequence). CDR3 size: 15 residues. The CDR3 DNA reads TGTGCCAGCAGCCTTGGTGGGGCGGGGACAGATACGCAGTATTTT. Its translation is CASSLGGAGTDTQYF.